Presented here are 28 T cell receptor beta chains from one specimen sequenced in a study of T cells expressing NK-cell markers (TCRdb year 2020). The method was 5' RACE. The instrument given in TCRdb is Illumina HiSeq 2000. TCRdb reprocessed the reads and assigns one entry to each CDR3 protein sequence, leaving out DNA. The sample's clone listing holds almost 450,000 distinct CDR3 sequences. Under 7.5% of the sample lies in the top ten. Sequencing input: blood T cells: a sorted CD56 or NKG2C T cell subset, CD4+ or CD8+ T cells, or bulk PBMC T cells (not recorded which). All receptors derive from a woman aged 18 to 75 in good health.

The chain is built from TRBV3-1 and TRBJ1-2; the TRBD1 assignment by TCRdb is unverifiable without DNA. Germline V CDR1 and CDR2: LGHDT, YNNKEL (reference sequence). There are 12 residues in the CDR3. Here the CDR3 reads CASSPRGRGYTF.

J is TRBJ2-7 and V is TRBV7-9; TCRdb lists TRBD1, though no DNA is available to test this call. The CDR3 has 12 residues. The germline V gene has CDR1 SEHNR and CDR2 FQNEAQ (reference sequence). CDR3 sequence reads: CASSWGSDVQYF.

This CDR3 reads CASSLGRAGANVLTF. V usage is TRBV7-2 and J usage is TRBJ2-6; without DNA, the TCRdb call of TRBD1 cannot be checked. Germline values: CDR1 SGHTA, CDR2 FQGNSA. This CDR3 is 15 amino acids long.

V and J are TRBV7-8 and TRBJ2-1; TCRdb designates TRBD1, a call that cannot be tested without DNA. The CDR3 is made up of 15 amino acids. Germline lookup yields CDR1 SGHVS and CDR2 FQNEAQ. CDR3 sequence: CASSPTDRAYNEQFF. Looking up the rest from reference TRBV7-8 and TRBJ2-1 gives the full variable domain: GAGVSQSPRYKVAKRGQDVALRCDPISGHVSLFWYQQALGQGPEFLTYFQNEAQLDKSGLPSDRFFAERPEGSVSTLKIQRTQQEDSAVYLCASSPTDRAYNEQFFGPGTRLTVL.

This sequence joins TRBV27 and TRBJ2-1; lacking DNA, the TRBD2 call made by TCRdb goes unchecked. The V gene's germline CDR1 is MNHEY and CDR2 SMNVEV (reference sequence). This CDR3 region has 17 residues. The chain's CDR3 is CASSLNSGRARRNEQFF.

The chain employs TRBV9 and TRBJ1-6. Germline-derived CDR1 and CDR2 are SGDLS and YYNGEE. The CDR3 loop spans 14 amino acids. CDR3 amino acids: CASSVESGRSPLHF. Supplemented by reference TRBV9 and TRBJ1-6, the full variable domain reads DSGVTQTPKHLITATGQRVTLRCSPRSGDLSVYWYQQSLDQGLQFLIQYYNGEERAKGNILERFSAQQFPDLHSELNLSSLELGDSALYFCASSVESGRSPLHFGNGTRLTVT.

V usage is TRBV11-2 and J usage is TRBJ2-7; the D gene TCRdb calls, TRBD1, cannot be checked with no DNA. Per germline, CDR1 SGHAT and CDR2 FQNNGV. The CDR3 sequence is 17 residues long. Here the CDR3 reads CASSLWGVTGKSYEQYF.

J is TRBJ2-3 and V is TRBV20-1; TCRdb's D call, TRBD2, is unchecked because there is no DNA. The length of the CDR3 is 15 residues. CDR1 is DFQATT and CDR2 is SNEGSKA in the germline V gene (reference sequence). The CDR3 protein is CSASGTSGTTDTQYF.

The J gene is TRBJ1-4, the V gene TRBV2. This CDR3 spans 16 amino acids. In germline, CDR1 is SNHLY, CDR2 FYNNEI. The CDR3 region is CASRFFTSRVWEKLFF.

The chain combines TRBV13 with TRBJ2-7; TCRdb lists TRBD2, though no DNA is available to test this call. Germline V gene sequence: CDR1 PRHDT, CDR2 FYEKMQ (reference sequence). This CDR3 contains 15 residues. The CDR3 protein is CASSLWTSGSYEQYF.

This chain uses TRBV4-1 with TRBJ1-1; no DNA is available, so the TRBD1 call from TCRdb remains unchecked. Germline CDR1 MGHRA, CDR2 YSYEKL. This CDR3 has 14 residues. CDR3 in amino acids: CASSQDRGMAEAFF.

CDR3 sequence reads: CASSATGTGRYNEQFF. This sequence joins TRBV7-8 and TRBJ2-1; there is no DNA to check the TCRdb D call of TRBD1. Germline V gene lookup returns CDR1 SGHVS and CDR2 FQNEAQ. The CDR3 runs to 16 residues.

The CDR3 sequence is CASSQVGVAGGGDTQYF. The chain recombines TRBV4-3 with TRBJ2-3; TCRdb reports TRBD2, a call that lacks DNA to check it against. The CDR3 runs to 17 residues. Germline V gene lookup returns CDR1 LGHNA and CDR2 YSLEER.

The chain employs TRBV28 and TRBJ1-4; TCRdb's D gene call, TRBD1, goes unchecked for lack of DNA. The CDR3 length is 17 residues. Germline V CDR1 and CDR2: MDHEN, SYDVKM. The CDR3 region is CASSLRGRGTANEKLFF.

J is TRBJ2-5 and V is TRBV5-1. Germline CDR1 and CDR2: SGHRS and YFSETQ. The CDR3 loop spans 14 amino acids. The CDR3 region is CASSTTRTFETQYF.

The chain combines TRBV20-1 with TRBJ1-5. This CDR3 is built from 13 residues. The germline gives CDR1 DFQATT, CDR2 SNEGSKA (reference sequence). The CDR3 protein is CSARGGGQRAQHF.

The V gene is TRBV29-1, the J gene TRBJ2-1; TCRdb reports TRBD2, a call that lacks DNA to check it against. Germline CDR1 and CDR2: SQVTM and ANQGSEA. The CDR3 extends over 15 amino acids. CDR3 region: CSVERGRNSYNEQFF.

The chain recombines TRBV29-1 with TRBJ2-3; lacking DNA, the TRBD2 call made by TCRdb goes unchecked. The CDR3 consists of 12 residues. The V gene's germline CDR1 is SQVTM and CDR2 ANQGSEA. CDR3 sequence reads: CSWEGDTDTQYF.

The chain carries TRBV12-3 or TRBV12-4 and TRBJ1-2; the D gene TCRdb calls, TRBD1, cannot be checked with no DNA. The CDR3 runs 14 residues. The CDR3 spells CASSLPPGEDGYTF.

The V call is TRBV28, the J call TRBJ2-4; lacking DNA, the TRBD2 call made by TCRdb goes unchecked. Per germline, CDR1 MDHEN and CDR2 SYDVKM. CDR3 size: 13 residues. CDR3 in amino acids: CASRTRGENIQYF.

CDR3 protein: CASSSGLAGVNEQFF. The genes are TRBV7-9 and TRBJ2-1; the TCRdb call, TRBD2, lacks DNA for checking. The CDR3 extends over 15 amino acids. CDR1 is SEHNR, CDR2 FQNEAQ, per germline (reference sequence).

The V call is TRBV5-1, the J call TRBJ2-1. Germline V gives CDR1 SGHRS, CDR2 YFSETQ. The CDR3 has 13 amino acids. CDR3 sequence reads: CASSRNLENEQFF.

The chain joins TRBV3-1 to TRBJ1-6. Germline V gene data show CDR1 as LGHDT and CDR2 as YNNKEL (reference sequence). This CDR3 region has 14 residues. CDR3 in amino acids: CASSQRQPNSPLHF.

V and J are TRBV20-1 and TRBJ2-3; TCRdb's D call, TRBD1, is unchecked because there is no DNA. CDR3 length: 12 residues. The germline gives CDR1 DFQATT, CDR2 SNEGSKA (reference sequence). The CDR3 reads CSANQGSDTQYF.

J is TRBJ1-2 and V is TRBV5-1; TCRdb's D call of TRBD1 is untestable without DNA. Germline CDR1 reads SGHRS; CDR2 reads YFSETQ. The CDR3 is made up of 15 amino acids. The chain's CDR3 is CASSLAGTGSYGYTF. Full variable domain (missing parts from reference TRBV5-1 and TRBJ1-2): KAGVTQTPRYLIKTRGQQVTLSCSPISGHRSVSWYQQTPGQGLQFLFEYFSETQRNKGNFPGRFSGRQFSNSRSEMNVSTLELGDSALYLCASSLAGTGSYGYTFGSGTRLTVV.

The CDR3 protein is CASSAHPGRETPEQFF. V usage is TRBV28 and J usage is TRBJ2-1; TCRdb lists TRBD2, though no DNA is available to test this call. The CDR3 extends over 16 amino acids. Germline CDR1 and CDR2: MDHEN and SYDVKM.

This chain connects TRBV5-1 to TRBJ2-2; TCRdb returns TRBD2, unconfirmable since there is no DNA. The length of the CDR3 is 15 residues. CDR1 and CDR2 (germline): SGHRS, YFSETQ. CDR3 sequence reads: CASSAGLAGTGELFF.

The chain carries TRBV25-1 and TRBJ2-6. CDR3 size: 16 residues. Looked up from germline, CDR1 is MGHDK and CDR2 is SYGVNS. CDR3 region: CASSERQTSGANVLTF.